Below are 23 T cell receptor beta chains sequenced from a single sample in a study of regulatory T cells in long-lasting Graves disease. Indicated time point: persistent/refractory GD, antithyroid drugs over 5 years with positive TRAb. Making the TCR library involved RNA that had been extracted from PBMCs. CDR3 regions were amplified by Arm-PCR using iRepertoire HTBI primers to build TCR beta libraries. TCRdb called the multiplex PCR reads again in MiXCR, with one record for every CDR3 protein. Of 350,000 to 500,000 distinct CDR3 sequences listed, 21% are singletons. The sequencing used peripheral blood mononuclear cells (PBMCs), collected when the disease was refractory, from a patient treated with antithyroid drugs. The receptor source for this set is a female donor with Graves disease.

This clonotype has a handful of counts. V usage is TRBV6-1 and J usage is TRBJ1-1; D is ambiguous. Trimming took 7 bases from V and 4 from J, leaving 19 bases between them. Germline V lookup: CDR1 MNHNS, CDR2 SASEGT. The CDR3 extends over 15 amino acids. The CDR3 nucleotides read TGTGCCAGCACCGCGCCTAGCCCACGTCCCACTGAAGCTTTCTTT. Amino acid sequence: CASTAPSPRPTEAFF.

The chain joins TRBV7-9 to TRBJ1-4; no definite D call. Between the trimmed V and J ends, which lost 1 base and 8 bases, there was a span of 14 bases. This CDR3 comprises 15 residues. Germline CDR1 and CDR2: SEHNR and FQNEAQ (reference sequence). This CDR3 reads CASSLDPGASEKLFF. The CDR3 DNA reads TGTGCCAGCAGCTTAGATCCGGGCGCCTCAGAAAAACTGTTTTTT.

This clonotype has only one observation. The gene calls are TRBV15 and TRBJ2-5; D remains unclear. Trimming stripped 1 base from V and 1 base from J, with 4 bases between. The CDR3 has 13 residues. The germline gives CDR1 LNHNV, CDR2 YYDKDF (reference sequence). CDR3 in amino acids: CATSRGAQETQYF. The CDR3 region has the DNA TGTGCCACCAGCAGAGGGGCCCAAGAGACCCAGTACTTC.

This chain uses TRBV20-1 with TRBJ1-5; D is unclear. Germline values: CDR1 DFQATT, CDR2 SNEGSKA (reference sequence). Trimming removed 0 bases from V and 1 base from J, with 7 bases in between. This CDR3 is 14 amino acids long. Here the CDR3 DNA reads TGCAGTGCTAGAGACCCCCGCAGCAATCAGCCCCAGCATTTT. As protein: CSARDPRSNQPQHF.

The chain has TRBV5-1 and TRBJ1-2, with a possible D match to TRBD1 (5 bases). Germline-derived CDR1 and CDR2 are SGHRS and YFSETQ. This CDR3 contains 13 residues. Trimming removed 4 bases from V and 6 bases from J, with 13 bases in between. In nucleotides, the CDR3 is TGCGCCAGCAGCACCGGTGGGGGGGATGGCTACACCTTC. This translates into CASSTGGGDGYTF.

This clonotype occurred a few times. The chain combines TRBV3-1 with TRBJ2-2, with 7 bases that match TRBD1. V lost 4 bases, J lost 5 bases, and 4 bases stayed unmatched. The CDR3 contains 14 residues. Germline V gene sequence: CDR1 LGHDT, CDR2 YNNKEL (reference sequence). The CDR3 sequence: CASSRRQGTGELFF. The CDR3 nucleotides read TGTGCCAGCAGCCGCCGACAGGGTACCGGGGAGCTGTTTTTT.

The genes are TRBV28 and TRBJ2-3, with 9 positions matching TRBD1. CDR1 and CDR2 from the germline V gene are MDHEN and SYDVKM. The CDR3 is 16 amino acids. V dropped 5 bases and J dropped 0; count of bases not matched to a gene: 6. CDR3 coding DNA: TGTGCCAGCAGTGTGGCCGGGACAGGGAGCACAGATACGCAGTATTTT. Encoded protein: CASSVAGTGSTDTQYF.

This clonotype was picked up a small number of times. The chain combines TRBV28 with TRBJ2-1; the D call may be TRBD1 or TRBD2 (5 bases each). Germline V gene lookup returns CDR1 MDHEN and CDR2 SYDVKM. V dropped 6 bases and J dropped 5 bases, with 11 bases sitting between them. This CDR3 has 13 residues. The CDR3 region is CASRPGTDNEQFF. The CDR3 DNA is TGTGCCAGCAGACCGGGGACCGACAATGAGCAGTTCTTC.

This clonotype was seen at least ten times. The chain is built from TRBV11-2 and TRBJ1-1, with 7 positions matching TRBD1. The CDR3 extends over 15 amino acids. V was pared by 3 bases and J by 0 bases, with 4 bases of the junction left unmatched. The V gene's germline CDR1 is SGHAT and CDR2 FQNNGV. The CDR3 region has the DNA TGTGCCAGCAGCTTGGGACAGCGATTGAACACTGAAGCTTTCTTT. It encodes CASSLGQRLNTEAFF. The complete variable domain, with remaining parts taken from reference TRBV11-2 and TRBJ1-1, reads EAGVAQSPRYKIIEKRQSVAFWCNPISGHATLYWYQQILGQGPKLLIQFQNNGVVDDSQLPKDRFSAERLKGVDSTLKIQPAKLEDSAVYLCASSLGQRLNTEAFFGQGTRLTVV.

CDR3 residues: CASSLNALDRGRGFHEQYF. Here the CDR3 DNA reads TGTGCCAGCAGTTTAAATGCGTTGGATCGCGGGAGGGGGTTTCACGAGCAGTACTTC. The chain recombines TRBV28 with TRBJ2-7, with 9 nucleotides matching TRBD2. Germline CDR1 is MDHEN and CDR2 is SYDVKM. This CDR3 is built from 19 residues. J gave up 5 bases and V 2 bases, and 19 bases lay outside the gene matches.

This clonotype appeared a few times. CDR3 coding DNA: TGTGCCAGTAGTTCCACCAAAAACATTCAGTACTTC. It yields the protein CASSSTKNIQYF. V and J are TRBV19 and TRBJ2-4; no firm D call. The CDR3 length is 12 residues. V shed 5 bases and J shed 2 bases, with 4 bases lying between them. CDR1 and CDR2 from the germline V gene are LNHDA and SQIVND (reference sequence).

The rearrangement links TRBV6-1 to TRBJ1-5; the D gene is possibly TRBD1 (5 bases). The CDR3 loop spans 18 amino acids. V lost 0 bases and J 0 bases, leaving 15 bases between the germline ends. Germline V gene sequence: CDR1 MNHNS, CDR2 SASEGT. DNA of the CDR3: TGTGCCAGCAGTGAAGCGTTGGGGACTGCCACTAGCAATCAGCCCCAGCATTTT. It translates to CASSEALGTATSNQPQHF.

V gene TRBV9 combines with J gene TRBJ2-2, with D perhaps given as TRBD1 or TRBD2 (5 bases each). Trimming took off 0 bases at V and 1 base at J, with 13 bases between the two ends. The CDR3 loop spans 17 amino acids. Germline CDR1 is SGDLS and CDR2 is YYNGEE. This CDR3 is CASSVEGPALNTGELFF. The CDR3 nucleotides read TGTGCCAGCAGCGTAGAGGGACCAGCGTTGAACACCGGGGAGCTGTTTTTT.

The J gene is TRBJ1-3, the V gene TRBV3-1, with TRBD1 as a possible D gene (5 bases). V gave up 2 bases and J gave up 2 bases, with 10 bases separating them. CDR1 and CDR2 (germline): LGHDT, YNNKEL (reference sequence). The CDR3 is 15 amino acids. The CDR3 DNA sequence: TGTGCCAGCAGCCAACCCGGGGGGGCTGGAAACACCATATATTTT. Its protein product is CASSQPGGAGNTIYF. The full variable domain, in which reference TRBV3-1 and TRBJ1-3 provide the parts outside the CDR3, is DTAVSQTPKYLVTQMGNDKSIKCEQNLGHDTMYWYKQDSKKFLKIMFSYNNKELIINETVPNRFSPKSPDKAHLNLHINSLELGDSAVYFCASSQPGGAGNTIYFGEGSWLTVV.

This clonotype was seen repeatedly, ten times or more. The CDR3, as DNA: TGTGCCAGCAGCCCTCGTCAGGACAATCAGCCCCAGCATTTT. It encodes CASSPRQDNQPQHF. This chain connects TRBV28 to TRBJ1-5; D is ambiguous. CDR1 is MDHEN and CDR2 is SYDVKM in the germline V gene. There are 14 residues in the CDR3. V lost 6 bases, J lost 3 bases, and 12 bases lay in between.

The table lists this clonotype with many counts. This chain connects TRBV2 to TRBJ2-7, with TRBD1 identical over 9 bases. CDR3 size: 15 residues. CDR1 and CDR2 from the germline V gene are SNHLY and FYNNEI. V was pared by 6 bases and J by 3 bases, with 9 bases of the junction left unmatched. CDR3 in DNA: TGTGCCAGCAGAGTCCCGGGACAGGGAAGCTACGAGCAGTACTTC. As protein: CASRVPGQGSYEQYF.

This rearrangement joins TRBV27 to TRBJ1-2; no definite D call. The CDR3 is 14 amino acids. Germline CDR1 and CDR2: MNHEY and SMNVEV (reference sequence). The V gene lost 5 bases and the J gene lost 8 bases, with 18 bases spanning the gap. The CDR3 DNA is TGTGCCAGCAGTCCCGGATGGGTCTCTGGAGGCTACACCTTC. This codes for CASSPGWVSGGYTF.

This clonotype has ten or more counts. The V call is TRBV29-1, the J call TRBJ1-2, with D hard to call. This CDR3 is 12 amino acids long. The ends were cut back, 0 bases at V and 6 bases at J, with 8 bases in the middle. Per the germline V gene, CDR1 is SQVTM and CDR2 is ANQGSEA. The CDR3 bases are TGCAGCGTTGAAGAGGGAGGCCATGGCTACACCTTC. Translated, it gives CSVEEGGHGYTF. Full variable domain (remainder filled in from reference TRBV29-1 and TRBJ1-2): SAVISQKPSRDICQRGTSLTIQCQVDSQVTMMFWYRQQPGQSLTLIATANQGSEATYESGFVIDKFPISRPNLTFSTLTVSNMSPEDSSIYLCSVEEGGHGYTFGSGTRLTVV.

The chain combines TRBV4-1 with TRBJ2-7, with D perhaps matching TRBD2 (6 bases). The CDR3 loop spans 16 amino acids. Germline V lookup: CDR1 MGHRA, CDR2 YSYEKL. V was clipped by 11 bases and J by 4 bases, with 27 bases between them. Written as DNA, the CDR3 is TGCGCCTCTTCGTCCGGGAGCCAAATCCTAGGGTACGAGCAGTACTTC. It translates to CASSSGSQILGYEQYF.

This clonotype was seen more than once but under ten times. This chain connects TRBV15 to TRBJ2-2; 9 bases align to TRBD1. CDR3 size: 15 residues. V shed 1 base and J 7 bases; nucleotides not matched to a gene: 4. In germline, CDR1 is LNHNV, CDR2 YYDKDF (reference sequence). CDR3 loop: CATSRGDREGGELFF. The CDR3 DNA is TGTGCCACCAGCAGAGGGGACAGGGAGGGCGGGGAGCTGTTTTTT.

In its sample, this clonotype was seen a few times. This rearrangement joins TRBV20-1 to TRBJ2-2, with D uncertain. The CDR3 length is 14 residues. CDR1 DFQATT and CDR2 SNEGSKA come from the germline V gene (reference sequence). Trimming removed 3 bases at V and 3 bases at J, with 11 bases between. The CDR3: CSARQMLDTGELFF. The CDR3 DNA reads as TGCAGTGCTAGGCAAATGCTAGACACCGGGGAGCTGTTTTTT.

The J gene is TRBJ1-5, the V gene TRBV24-1; maybe TRBD1 (6 bases). CDR1 and CDR2 (germline): KGHDR, SFDVKD. This CDR3 comprises 15 residues. Trimming removed 5 bases at V and 1 base at J, with 11 bases between. CDR3 bases: TGTGCCACCAGTGGGGCGGGGGCCAGCAATCAGCCCCAGCATTTT. Its protein product is CATSGAGASNQPQHF.

Only a few counts were recorded for this clonotype. V and J are TRBV20-1 and TRBJ2-7; D remains ambiguous. Trimming removed 5 bases at V and 2 bases at J, with 10 bases between. The length of the CDR3 is 12 residues. In germline, CDR1 is DFQATT, CDR2 SNEGSKA (reference sequence). The CDR3 protein is CSAVDQTYEQYF. As DNA, the CDR3 is TGCAGTGCTGTGGACCAAACCTACGAGCAGTACTTC.